A selection of T cell receptor beta chains follows, all from one sample in a study of monozygotic twins with inflammatory bowel disease. TCRdb reprocessed the 5' RACE reads, with one entry per CDR3 protein and no DNA. Its table lists about 380,000 distinct CDR3 sequences. Input material: blood. The receptors were gathered from a human donor with ulcerative colitis or Crohn's disease, or a healthy co-twin of an affected twin (not recorded which). Both conserved end residues are part of each CDR3.

CDR3aa | j_gene | v_gene
CSARDPGKNWDTEAFF | TRBJ1-1 | TRBV20-1
CASSQDQGRSGNEQFF | TRBJ2-1 | TRBV4-2
CSAGGSSYNEQFF | TRBJ2-1 | TRBV20-1
CASRGGIGAQHF | TRBJ1-5 | TRBV12-3/TRBV12-4
CASSPHLTGIKETQYF | TRBJ2-5 | TRBV5-6
CASSSLAGGAPDTQYF | TRBJ2-3 | TRBV12-3/TRBV12-4
CASSHAGTGNTEAFF | TRBJ1-1 | TRBV5-1
CASSFPTSGLTDTQYF | TRBJ2-3 | TRBV5-5
CSALRLITGELFF | TRBJ2-2 | TRBV20-1
CASSLPLGDTRGPGNTIYF | TRBJ1-3 | TRBV7-8
CASSLGGQGAIDTQYF | TRBJ2-3 | TRBV5-1
CASSSPTGGGYEQYF | TRBJ2-7 | TRBV7-2
CASSAGLPSTDTQYF | TRBJ2-3 | TRBV18
CASSYPGTVYTGELFF | TRBJ2-2 | TRBV7-2
CASSPSGAAQNQPQHF | TRBJ1-5 | TRBV6-2/TRBV6-3
CASSLGDTGELFF | TRBJ2-2 | TRBV5-1
CSVVSSNSTGRYEQYF | TRBJ2-7 | TRBV29-1
CASSQGDGGTYNNEQFF | TRBJ2-1 | TRBV4-2
CATSSGGTGHYEQYF | TRBJ2-7 | TRBV15
CASSLAGTVIKGTEAFF | TRBJ1-1 | TRBV7-2
CASSLDGLPQHF | TRBJ1-5 | TRBV12-3/TRBV12-4
CASSVETQETQYF | TRBJ2-5 | TRBV9
CATRTSGAWADTQYF | TRBJ2-3 | TRBV10-2
CASSSLLEAQGFGDTQYF | TRBJ2-3 | TRBV5-6
CSAIAGTGAREQYF | TRBJ2-7 | TRBV20-1
CSARDGQGTYEQYF | TRBJ2-7 | TRBV20-1
CSASLEGYASLFNQPQHF | TRBJ1-5 | TRBV20-1
CSVVRGYQETQYF | TRBJ2-5 | TRBV29-1
CASSRLAVSYEQYF | TRBJ2-7 | TRBV6-2/TRBV6-3
CASSLGDRGTEAFF | TRBJ1-1 | TRBV11-2
CVSSQDQGGNEKLFF | TRBJ1-4 | TRBV4-3
CASTRRGGDTGELFF | TRBJ2-2 | TRBV2
CASSATDPTYEQYF | TRBJ2-7 | TRBV6-1
CASSRSPFSSGNTEAFF | TRBJ1-1 | TRBV12-3/TRBV12-4
CASSAPAGAPNEKLFF | TRBJ1-4 | TRBV9
CASSLGQASSYEQYF | TRBJ2-7 | TRBV5-4
CASNAEDEQYF | TRBJ2-7 | TRBV5-1
CASSQQTAPSTDTQYF | TRBJ2-3 | TRBV4-3
CASSFPGQLSSGNTIYF | TRBJ1-3 | TRBV12-3/TRBV12-4
CASTQGSAGQGDYEQYF | TRBJ2-7 | TRBV6-1
CATRVGSVGYEQYF | TRBJ2-7 | TRBV15
CASSLLPYTGELFF | TRBJ2-2 | TRBV5-5
CASSAGLNYEQYF | TRBJ2-7 | TRBV9
CASSFTEPYNEQFF | TRBJ2-1 | TRBV12-3/TRBV12-4
CAISLQDRFGNTEAFF | TRBJ1-1 | TRBV10-3